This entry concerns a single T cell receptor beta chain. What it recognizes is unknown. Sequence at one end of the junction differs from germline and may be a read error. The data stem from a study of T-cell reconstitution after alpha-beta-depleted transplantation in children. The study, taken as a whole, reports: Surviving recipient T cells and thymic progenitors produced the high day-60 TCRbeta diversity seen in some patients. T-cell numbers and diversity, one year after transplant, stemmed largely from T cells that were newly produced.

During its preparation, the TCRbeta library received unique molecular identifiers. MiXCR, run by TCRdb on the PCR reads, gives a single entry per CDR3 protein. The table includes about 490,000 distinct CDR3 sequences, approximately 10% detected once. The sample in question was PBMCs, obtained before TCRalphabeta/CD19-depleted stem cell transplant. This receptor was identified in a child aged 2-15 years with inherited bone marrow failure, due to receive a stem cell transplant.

The CDR3 coding sequence is TGTGCCCGCAGTTTCCGTAGGGGACAGGGGATCTCTGGAAACACCATATATTTT. Protein sequence: CARSFRRGQGISGNTIYF. V and J are TRBV6-4 and TRBJ1-3; 10 positions match TRBD1. CDR3 length: 18 residues. CDR1 and CDR2 (germline): MRHNA, SNTAGT.